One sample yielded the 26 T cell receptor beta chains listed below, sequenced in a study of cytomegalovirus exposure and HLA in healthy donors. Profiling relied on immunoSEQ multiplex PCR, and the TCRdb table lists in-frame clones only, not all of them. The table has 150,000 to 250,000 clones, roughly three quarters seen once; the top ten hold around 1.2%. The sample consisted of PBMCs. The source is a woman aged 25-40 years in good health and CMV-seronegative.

The CDR3 sequence: CASTIAGWSEKLFF. CDR3 sequence (DNA): TGTGCCAGCACCATCGCTGGGTGGAGTGAAAAACTGTTTTTT. The chain couples TRBV28 to TRBJ1-4; D remains ambiguous. CDR1 MDHEN and CDR2 SYDVKM come from the germline V gene. V lost 7 bases and J lost 7, with 16 bases in between. The CDR3 extends over 14 amino acids. The full variable domain, in which reference TRBV28 and TRBJ1-4 provide the parts outside the CDR3, is DVKVTQSSRYLVKRTGEKVFLECVQDMDHENMFWYRQDPGLGLRLIYFSYDVKMKEKGDIPEGYSVSREKKERFSLILESASTNQTSMYLCASTIAGWSEKLFFGSGTQLSVL.

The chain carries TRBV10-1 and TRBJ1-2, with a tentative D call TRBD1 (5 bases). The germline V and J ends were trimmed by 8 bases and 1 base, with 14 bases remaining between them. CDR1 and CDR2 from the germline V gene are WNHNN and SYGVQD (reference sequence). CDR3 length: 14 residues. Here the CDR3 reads CASGPGTVNYGYTF. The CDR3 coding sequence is TGCGCCAGCGGACCCGGGACTGTTAACTATGGCTACACCTTC.

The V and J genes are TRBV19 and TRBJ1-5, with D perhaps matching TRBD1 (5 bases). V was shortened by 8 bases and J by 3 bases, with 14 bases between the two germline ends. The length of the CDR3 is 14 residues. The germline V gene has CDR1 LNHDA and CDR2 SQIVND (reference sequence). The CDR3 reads CASVSAGPNQPQHF. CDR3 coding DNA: TGTGCCAGTGTTTCGGCGGGGCCCAATCAGCCCCAGCATTTT. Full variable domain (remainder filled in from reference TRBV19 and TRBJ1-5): DGGITQSPKYLFRKEGQNVTLSCEQNLNHDAMYWYRQDPGQGLRLIYYSQIVNDFQKGDIAEGYSVSREKKESFPLTVTSAQKNPTAFYLCASVSAGPNQPQHFGDGTRLSIL.

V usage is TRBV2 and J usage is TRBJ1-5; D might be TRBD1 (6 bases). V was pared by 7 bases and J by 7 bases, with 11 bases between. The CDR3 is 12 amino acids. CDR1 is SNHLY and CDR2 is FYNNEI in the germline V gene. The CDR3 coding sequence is TGTGCCAGCACTAGGGGGACGCAGCCCCAGCATTTT. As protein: CASTRGTQPQHF.

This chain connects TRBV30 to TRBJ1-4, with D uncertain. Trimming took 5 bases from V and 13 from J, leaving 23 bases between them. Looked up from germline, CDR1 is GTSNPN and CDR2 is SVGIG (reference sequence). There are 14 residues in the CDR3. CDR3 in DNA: TGTGCCTGGCAACCCGGGTTTTTAATGGAAGGACTGTTTTTT. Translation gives CAWQPGFLMEGLFF.

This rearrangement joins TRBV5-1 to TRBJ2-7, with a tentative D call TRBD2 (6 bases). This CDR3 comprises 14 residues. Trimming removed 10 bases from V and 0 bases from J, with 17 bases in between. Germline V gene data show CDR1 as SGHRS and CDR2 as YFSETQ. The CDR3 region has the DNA TGCGCCTCGGGGTCCGGGACTTTCTCCTACGAGCAGTACTTC. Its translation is CASGSGTFSYEQYF.

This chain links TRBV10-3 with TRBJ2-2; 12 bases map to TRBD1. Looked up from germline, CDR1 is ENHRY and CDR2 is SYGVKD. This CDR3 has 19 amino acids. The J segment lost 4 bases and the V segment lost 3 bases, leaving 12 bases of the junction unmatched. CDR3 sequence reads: CAISEMWDRGQRGTGELFF. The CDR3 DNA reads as TGTGCCATCAGTGAAATGTGGGACAGGGGGCAAAGAGGCACCGGGGAGCTGTTTTTT.

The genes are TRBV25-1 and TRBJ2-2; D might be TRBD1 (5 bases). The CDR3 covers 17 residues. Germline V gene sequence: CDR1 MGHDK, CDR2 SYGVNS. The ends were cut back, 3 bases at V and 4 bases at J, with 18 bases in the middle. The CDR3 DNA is TGTGCCAGCAGTGATTCAGTGGGGCAGGGTCTCACCGGGGAGCTGTTTTTT. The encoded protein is CASSDSVGQGLTGELFF.

CDR3 DNA: TGCGCCAGCAGCTTGCCGGGACAGGGAACAGATACGCAGTATTTT. Encoded protein: CASSLPGQGTDTQYF. The chain links TRBV5-1 to TRBJ2-3; 9 bases match TRBD1. The CDR3 contains 15 residues. Losses at the gene ends were 1 base for V and 3 bases for J; bases not matched to a gene: 3. The germline V gene encodes CDR1 SGHRS and CDR2 YFSETQ.

Here the CDR3 DNA reads TGTGCCAGCTCGGGAGGGAACACCGGGGAGCTGTTTTTT. Protein product: CASSGGNTGELFF. The chain employs TRBV6-5 and TRBJ2-2; 7 positions agree with TRBD2. The CDR3 sequence is 13 residues long. J was trimmed by 1 base and V by 8 bases; bases with no gene match: 1. Germline loops: CDR1 MNHEY, CDR2 SVGAGI.

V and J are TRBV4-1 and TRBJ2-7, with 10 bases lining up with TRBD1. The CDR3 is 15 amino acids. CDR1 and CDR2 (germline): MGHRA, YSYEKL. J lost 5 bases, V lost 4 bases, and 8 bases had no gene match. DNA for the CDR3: TGCGCCAGCAGCCTGGCGGGACAGGGGAACCACGAGCAGTACTTC. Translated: CASSLAGQGNHEQYF.

CDR3: CATDRGQYNQPQHF. Here the CDR3 DNA reads TGTGCCACCGATAGGGGACAGTACAATCAGCCCCAGCATTTT. This chain links TRBV10-3 with TRBJ1-5; 7 bases fit TRBD1. CDR3 length: 14 residues. The J segment lost 3 bases and the V segment lost 10 bases, leaving 9 bases of the junction unmatched. Looked up from germline, CDR1 is ENHRY and CDR2 is SYGVKD.

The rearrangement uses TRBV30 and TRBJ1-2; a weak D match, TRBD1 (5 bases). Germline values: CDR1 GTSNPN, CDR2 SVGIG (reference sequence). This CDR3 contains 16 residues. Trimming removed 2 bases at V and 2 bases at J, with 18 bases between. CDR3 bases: TGTGCCTGGAGTACCGGACAAGAAATTTTAAACTATGGCTACACCTTC. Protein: CAWSTGQEILNYGYTF. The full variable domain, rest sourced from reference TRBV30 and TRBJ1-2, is SQTIHQWPATLVQPVGSPLSLECTVEGTSNPNLYWYRQAAGRGLQLLFYSVGIGQISSEVPQNLSASRPQDRQFILSSKKLLLSDSGFYLCAWSTGQEILNYGYTFGSGTRLTVV.

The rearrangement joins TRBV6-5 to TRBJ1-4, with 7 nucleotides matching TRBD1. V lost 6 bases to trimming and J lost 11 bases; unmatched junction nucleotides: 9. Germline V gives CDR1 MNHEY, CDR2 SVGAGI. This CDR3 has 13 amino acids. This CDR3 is CASSGGGGGKLFF. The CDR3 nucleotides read TGTGCCAGCAGCGGAGGGGGCGGCGGGAAACTGTTTTTT.

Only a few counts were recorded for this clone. Written as DNA, the CDR3 is TGCGCCAGCAGCTTGCAGGGGATGTACGAGCAGTACTTC. This translates into CASSLQGMYEQYF. The chain carries TRBV5-1 and TRBJ2-7, with a possible D match to TRBD1 (6 bases). Trimming removed 1 base from V and 4 bases from J, with 9 bases in between. Germline lookup yields CDR1 SGHRS and CDR2 YFSETQ. The CDR3 is 13 amino acids.

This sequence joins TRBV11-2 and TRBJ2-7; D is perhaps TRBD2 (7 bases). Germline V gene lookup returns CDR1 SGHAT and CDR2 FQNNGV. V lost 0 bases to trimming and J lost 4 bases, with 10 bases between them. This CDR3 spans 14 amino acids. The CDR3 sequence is CASSLEGGPYEQYF. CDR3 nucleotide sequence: TGTGCCAGCAGCTTAGAGGGGGGGCCATACGAGCAGTACTTC.

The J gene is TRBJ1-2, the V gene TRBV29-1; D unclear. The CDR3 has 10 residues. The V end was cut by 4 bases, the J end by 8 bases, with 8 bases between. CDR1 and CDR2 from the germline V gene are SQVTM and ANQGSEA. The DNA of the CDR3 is TGCAGCGTTGCGAGCGCGGGCTACACCTTC. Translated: CSVASAGYTF.

CDR3 sequence (DNA): TGTGCCAGCAGCTTAGTCGCGGGAGAAGGTTCACCCCTCCACTTT. Translating gives CASSLVAGEGSPLHF. This chain joins TRBV11-2 and TRBJ1-6; D call uncertain. CDR1 SGHAT and CDR2 FQNNGV come from the germline V gene. V was trimmed by 1 base and J by 9 bases, leaving 13 bases between them. CDR3 size: 15 residues.

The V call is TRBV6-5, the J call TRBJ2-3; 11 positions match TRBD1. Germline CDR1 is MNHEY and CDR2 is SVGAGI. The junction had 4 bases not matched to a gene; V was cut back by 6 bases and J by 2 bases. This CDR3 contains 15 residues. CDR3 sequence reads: CASSRTGGITDTQYF. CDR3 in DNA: TGTGCCAGCAGCCGGACAGGGGGCATCACAGATACGCAGTATTTT.

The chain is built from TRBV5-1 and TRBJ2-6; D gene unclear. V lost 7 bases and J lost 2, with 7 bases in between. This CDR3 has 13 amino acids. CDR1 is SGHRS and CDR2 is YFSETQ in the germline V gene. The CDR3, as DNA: TGCGCCAGCCTTAGCCCTGGGGCCAACGTCCTGACTTTC. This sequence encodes CASLSPGANVLTF.

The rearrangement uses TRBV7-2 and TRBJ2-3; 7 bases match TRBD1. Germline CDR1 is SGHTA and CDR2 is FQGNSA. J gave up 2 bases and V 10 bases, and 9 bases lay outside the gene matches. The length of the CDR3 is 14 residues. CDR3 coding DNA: TGTGCCATCAAGGGGGCTAGCCCCACAGATACGCAGTATTTT. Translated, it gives CAIKGASPTDTQYF.

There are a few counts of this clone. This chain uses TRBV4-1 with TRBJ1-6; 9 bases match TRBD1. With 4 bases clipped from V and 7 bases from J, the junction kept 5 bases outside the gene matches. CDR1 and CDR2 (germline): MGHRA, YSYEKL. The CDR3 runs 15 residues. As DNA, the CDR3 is TGCGCCAGCAGCCGACCGGGACAGGGAAATTCACCCCTCCACTTT. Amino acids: CASSRPGQGNSPLHF.

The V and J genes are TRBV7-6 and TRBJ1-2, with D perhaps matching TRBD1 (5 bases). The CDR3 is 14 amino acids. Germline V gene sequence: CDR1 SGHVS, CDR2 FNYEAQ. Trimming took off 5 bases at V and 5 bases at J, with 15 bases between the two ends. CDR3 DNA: TGTGCCAGCAGCAAACCCTCAGGGAGGTATGGCTACACCTTC. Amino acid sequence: CASSKPSGRYGYTF.

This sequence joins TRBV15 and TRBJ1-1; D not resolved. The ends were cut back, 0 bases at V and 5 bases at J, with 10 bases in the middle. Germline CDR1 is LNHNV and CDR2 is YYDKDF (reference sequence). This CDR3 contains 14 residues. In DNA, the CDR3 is TGTGCCACCAGCAGAGACTTCTACGGGACTGAAGCTTTCTTT. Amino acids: CATSRDFYGTEAFF.

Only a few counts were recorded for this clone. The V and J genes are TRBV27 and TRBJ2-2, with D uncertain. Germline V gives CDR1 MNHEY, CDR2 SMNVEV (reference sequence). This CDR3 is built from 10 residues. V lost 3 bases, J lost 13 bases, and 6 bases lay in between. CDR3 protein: CASSFGLLFF. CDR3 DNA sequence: TGTGCCAGCAGTTTCGGTTTGCTGTTTTTT.

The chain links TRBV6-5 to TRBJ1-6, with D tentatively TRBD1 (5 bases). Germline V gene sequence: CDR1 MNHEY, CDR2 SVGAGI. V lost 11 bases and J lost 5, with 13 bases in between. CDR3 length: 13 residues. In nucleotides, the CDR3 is TGTGCCGCTTGGGGGGGGGATAATTCACCCCTCCACTTT. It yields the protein CAAWGGDNSPLHF.